This TCR beta chain emerged from a study of glioma-infiltrating T cells. Study-wide results and limits: Non-neoplastic patients had below-expected tissue-blood divergence, while all gliomas exceeded expectation. Very few CDR3 sequences were shared between tissue and blood.

V was pared by 0 bases and J by 3 bases, with 11 bases between. This CDR3 region has 15 residues. CDR1 is MGHRA and CDR2 is YSYEKL in the germline V gene. Turning to this clonotype: Its antigen remains unknown.

The iRepertoire nested amplicon-rescue multiplex PCR amplified TCR alpha and beta CDR3s from RNA. Input was roughly 100-450 ng of tissue mRNA or PBMC total RNA. From the multiplex PCR reads, TCRdb called clonotypes with MiXCR, one entry per CDR3 protein. Here the sample spans 170,000 or so distinct CDR3 sequences, about 40% being singletons. V is TRBV4-1 and J is TRBJ2-5, with D hard to call. This sequence was found in a human donor with low-grade glioma or glioblastoma, undergoing nonglioma brain surgery, or in good health (not recorded which). What was sequenced was glioma tissue, nonneoplastic brain tissue, or PBMCs (not recorded which). The CDR3 is CASSQDLGRKETQYF. In DNA form, the CDR3 reads TGCGCCAGCAGCCAAGATCTGGGCAGAAAAGAGACCCAGTACTTC.